The 20 T cell receptor beta chains below were found in one sample sequenced in a study of T cell changes during pregnancy in multiple sclerosis (dated by TCRdb to about 2019). Library preparation was by the immunoSEQ multiplex PCR assay. TCRdb's version of the immuneACCESS table is confined to in-frame rearrangements and falls short of the full clone set. An unresolved V gene accounts for under half of the shortfall where checked; the remainder is of unknown origin. The sample includes approximately 100,000 clones, with around 93% observed a single time. Together, the top ten hold around 2.3% of the sample. This specimen was peripheral blood, taken in the third trimester of pregnancy. The source of these receptors is a female donor with multiple sclerosis, enrolled in a pregnancy study.

V usage is TRBV6-1 and J usage is TRBJ2-2; D perhaps matches TRBD1 (6 bases). The germline V gene has CDR1 MNHNS and CDR2 SASEGT. V was pared by 7 bases and J by 2 bases, with 14 bases between. The length of the CDR3 is 15 residues. This CDR3 reads CASKGPGQNTGELFF. CDR3 in DNA: TGTGCCAGCAAAGGACCGGGACAAAACACCGGGGAGCTGTTTTTT.

This chain uses TRBV27 with TRBJ2-1, with 8 bases that match TRBD2. V lost 2 bases to trimming and J lost 8 bases; unmatched junction nucleotides: 5. The CDR3 contains 14 residues. The germline gives CDR1 MNHEY, CDR2 SMNVEV (reference sequence). CDR3 residues: CASSLGTSVHEQFF. In DNA, the CDR3 is TGTGCCAGCAGTTTAGGGACTAGTGTGCATGAGCAGTTCTTC.

J is TRBJ2-7 and V is TRBV7-2; D gene ambiguous. Germline V CDR1 and CDR2: SGHTA, FQGNSA. CDR3 length: 15 amino acids. V lost 5 bases and J lost 0, with 14 bases in between. CDR3 loop: CASSPLPGSSYEQYF. CDR3 DNA sequence: TGTGCCAGCAGCCCCCTGCCAGGAAGCTCCTACGAGCAGTACTTC.

The chain links TRBV27 to TRBJ2-5, with D possibly TRBD2 on 6 matching bases. CDR3 length equals 13 residues. Germline assignment: CDR1 MNHEY and CDR2 SMNVEV (reference sequence). V was trimmed by 6 bases and J by 4 bases, leaving 12 bases between them. CDR3 loop: CASRLAATETQYF. CDR3 sequence (DNA): TGTGCCAGCAGATTAGCGGCTACAGAGACCCAGTACTTC.

This chain connects TRBV11-2 to TRBJ2-2, with D possibly TRBD2 on 6 matching bases. This CDR3 has 15 amino acids. V gave up 5 bases and J gave up 4 bases, with 14 bases separating them. CDR1 and CDR2 (germline): SGHAT, FQNNGV. The CDR3: CASSPWGVSTGELFF. The CDR3 DNA sequence: TGTGCCAGCAGCCCCTGGGGGGTGAGCACCGGGGAGCTGTTTTTT.

The chain combines TRBV5-1 with TRBJ1-1; weak D call: TRBD1 (5 bases). Germline values: CDR1 SGHRS, CDR2 YFSETQ. The V and J ends lost 0 bases and 3 bases respectively, with 33 bases between them. The CDR3 runs 22 residues. The CDR3 reads CASSLAGVNWGRGFELDTEAFF. Here the CDR3 DNA reads TGCGCCAGCAGCTTGGCAGGTGTAAATTGGGGTCGGGGGTTTGAGTTGGACACTGAAGCTTTCTTT.

The V gene is TRBV28, the J gene TRBJ1-3, with D unresolved. From germline, CDR1 is MDHEN and CDR2 SYDVKM. V was pared by 3 bases and J by 5 bases, with 8 bases between. The CDR3 has 13 amino acids. CDR3 sequence (DNA): TGTGCCAGCAGTTTCCAGAACAGAAACACCATATATTTT. As protein: CASSFQNRNTIYF.

This chain connects TRBV6-5 to TRBJ2-1; tentative D call: TRBD1 (5 bases). Germline V gene data show CDR1 as MNHEY and CDR2 as SVGAGI. The CDR3 extends over 14 amino acids. V was pared by 7 bases and J by 8 bases, with 18 bases between. CDR3 sequence reads: CASTNGLTRDEQFF. DNA for the CDR3: TGTGCCAGCACCAACGGTCTTACCAGGGATGAGCAGTTCTTC.

The V and J genes are TRBV10-3 and TRBJ2-5; perhaps TRBD1 as D (6 bases). The CDR3 is 12 amino acids. CDR1 is ENHRY and CDR2 is SYGVKD in the germline V gene. V dropped 4 bases and J dropped 4 bases, with 7 bases sitting between them. CDR3 coding DNA: TGTGCCATCAGTGTCAGGGGAGAGACCCAGTACTTC. As protein: CAISVRGETQYF.

This sequence joins TRBV28 and TRBJ1-1; no clear D gene. This CDR3 is built from 12 residues. The ends were cut back, 3 bases at V and 2 bases at J, with 4 bases in the middle. The germline gives CDR1 MDHEN, CDR2 SYDVKM. As DNA, the CDR3 is TGTGCCAGCAGTTTCCTTAACACTGAAGCTTTCTTT. Translation gives CASSFLNTEAFF.

V gene TRBV2 combines with J gene TRBJ2-5, with D maybe TRBD1 (6 bases). V was shortened by 3 bases and J by 2 bases, with 7 bases between the two germline ends. Germline-derived CDR1 and CDR2 are SNHLY and FYNNEI. The CDR3 consists of 13 residues. CDR3 nucleotides: TGTGCCAGCAGTGAGACAGGTCAAGAGACCCAGTACTTC. Residues: CASSETGQETQYF.

The genes are TRBV15 and TRBJ2-7, with 11 nucleotides matching TRBD2. The germline V gene encodes CDR1 LNHNV and CDR2 YYDKDF (reference sequence). The CDR3 has 15 amino acids. Losses at the gene ends were 3 bases for V and 1 base for J; bases not matched to a gene: 2. The CDR3 DNA follows: TGTGCCACCAGCAGGACTAGCGGGATATCCTACGAGCAGTACTTC. It encodes CATSRTSGISYEQYF.

This chain uses TRBV7-3 with TRBJ2-6, with D unresolved. This CDR3 is 16 amino acids long. The V end was cut by 1 base, the J end by 3 bases, with 10 bases between. Germline CDR1 reads SGHTA; CDR2 reads FQGTGA. CDR3 in DNA: TGTGCCAGCAGCTTAAGGCCCCGTGATGGGGCCAACGTCCTGACTTTC. Its translation is CASSLRPRDGANVLTF.

The chain is built from TRBV29-1 and TRBJ2-5, with D tentatively TRBD1 (6 bases). V lost 2 bases and J 1 base, leaving 8 bases between the germline ends. The CDR3 has 13 residues. The V gene's germline CDR1 is SQVTM and CDR2 ANQGSEA. CDR3 loop: CSVETGLQETQYF. The CDR3, as DNA: TGCAGCGTTGAAACAGGGCTCCAAGAGACCCAGTACTTC. The variable domain in full, with the rest retrieved from reference TRBV29-1 and TRBJ2-5, is SAVISQKPSRDICQRGTSLTIQCQVDSQVTMMFWYRQQPGQSLTLIATANQGSEATYESGFVIDKFPISRPNLTFSTLTVSNMSPEDSSIYLCSVETGLQETQYFGPGTRLLVL.

The rearrangement uses TRBV21-1 and TRBJ2-7; TRBD1, the D gene given by the table, was not confirmed from the DNA. TRBV21-1 is termed a pseudogene. CDR3 length equals 16 residues. The CDR3 here is CASSLTKAGLACEQYF. The CDR3 nucleotides read TGTGCCAGCAGCCTTACAAAAGCAGGATTGGCCTGCGAGCAGTACTTC.

This chain uses TRBV6-6 with TRBJ2-7; 7 bases fit TRBD1. Germline values: CDR1 MNHNY, CDR2 SVGAGI (reference sequence). Losses at the gene ends were 2 bases for V and 2 bases for J; bases not matched to a gene: 3. This CDR3 is built from 14 residues. CDR3 residues: CASSYEGAAYEQYF. CDR3 DNA sequence: TGTGCCAGCAGTTACGAGGGGGCTGCCTACGAGCAGTACTTC.

J is TRBJ2-1 and V is TRBV6-4; D is unresolved. V was pared by 3 bases and J by 5 bases, with 8 bases between. The CDR3 covers 13 residues. Germline-derived CDR1 and CDR2 are MRHNA and SNTAGT. In DNA form, the CDR3 reads TGTGCCAGCAGTGATGCGAGCCACAATGAGCAGTTCTTC. Translated: CASSDASHNEQFF.

This chain links TRBV28 with TRBJ2-1, with 7 bases that match TRBD1. The CDR3 totals 14 residues. V shed 7 bases, J shed 2 bases, and the junction held 5 bases outside the gene matches. Germline V lookup: CDR1 MDHEN, CDR2 SYDVKM. The CDR3 spells CASKGTDPYNEQFF. The CDR3 DNA follows: TGTGCCAGCAAGGGGACAGATCCCTACAATGAGCAGTTCTTC.

The V call is TRBV28, the J call TRBJ2-1; 13 bases align to TRBD2. V was pared by 6 bases and J by 7 bases, with 9 bases of the junction left unmatched. The CDR3 spans 16 residues. CDR1 and CDR2 from the germline V gene are MDHEN and SYDVKM. CDR3 in amino acids: CASSSRTSGRLNEQFF. The DNA of the CDR3 is TGTGCCAGCAGCAGCCGGACTAGCGGGAGACTAAATGAGCAGTTCTTC.

The rearrangement links TRBV5-1 to TRBJ1-2; 8 bases map to TRBD1. Germline CDR1 and CDR2: SGHRS and YFSETQ. The CDR3 totals 13 residues. The V segment lost 3 bases and the J segment 8 bases; nucleotides outside the gene matches: 6. The CDR3 sequence: CASSYGQGGGYTF. The CDR3 DNA is TGCGCCAGCAGCTACGGACAGGGCGGGGGCTACACCTTC.